This T cell receptor beta chain was documented in a study of blood T cell repertoires in COVID-19. About the study: The United States, Italy and Spain supplied acute and convalescent COVID-19 samples. From T cells, B-cell-depleted T cells, or PBMCs came the material, which was cDNA or gDNA.

Using immunoSEQ multiplex PCR, the repertoire was profiled, and TCRdb retains in-frame clones only, with some absent. The sample lists more than 250,000 clones, 83% seen once, with about 4.5% in the top ten. The CDR3 length is 14 residues. The ends were cut back, 0 bases at V and 2 bases at J, with 7 bases in the middle. Germline values: CDR1 MGHRA, CDR2 YSYEKL. The chain carries TRBV4-1 and TRBJ1-2; D remains unclear. Sequenced sample: peripheral blood. The source of this sequence is a man in his 60s who had recovered from COVID-19. CDR3 sequence (DNA): TGCGCCAGCAGCCAAGATGTCCTGAACTATGGCTACACCTTC. Amino acids: CASSQDVLNYGYTF.